A selection of T cell receptor beta chains follows, all from one sample in a study of neurological immune-mediated disorders. MiXCR, run by TCRdb on the 5' RACE reads, gives a single entry per CDR3 protein. The repertoire includes 30,000 or so distinct CDR3 sequences, just over 4% of them detected once, and 20% to 30% sits in the top ten. The sequenced sample consisted of CD4+ T cells from blood. Source of these receptors: a woman in her thirties or forties in good health. Both conserved end residues are part of each CDR3. D genes are given only for firm matches. Part of the rows lack a size; the others show once, few, many or a class for expanded clones.

many,TRBV4-2,TRBD1,TRBJ1-1,CASSQDRFRQGEAFF,TGTGCCAGCAGCCAAGATCGGTTTAGACAGGGTGAAGCTTTCTTT
many,TRBV10-2,.,TRBJ2-4,CASSESRGGGNIQYF,TGCGCCAGCAGTGAGTCGAGGGGGGGTGGAAACATTCAGTACTTC
many,TRBV6-1,.,TRBJ1-2,CASTGDTYYGYTF,TGTGCCAGCACTGGGGACACCTACTATGGCTACACCTTC
many,TRBV5-1,.,TRBJ1-1,CASSLDTWGTEAFF,TGCGCCAGCAGCTTGGATACCTGGGGTACTGAAGCTTTCTTT
many,TRBV7-2,.,TRBJ2-4,CASSLVGQGGNIQYF,TGTGCCAGCAGCTTAGTCGGGCAGGGAGGAAACATTCAGTACTTC
many,TRBV20-1,.,TRBJ1-1,CSAVGGRRNPEAFF,TGCAGTGCTGTGGGGGGGCGACGGAACCCTGAAGCTTTCTTT
many,TRBV10-3,.,TRBJ2-1,CAITTTSNEQFF,TGTGCCATCACTACGACTTCCAATGAGCAGTTCTTC
few,TRBV20-1,.,TRBJ2-3,CSARSEDTQYF,TGCAGTGCTAGGTCCGAAGATACGCAGTATTTT
many,TRBV5-1,.,TRBJ1-4,CASSADSRNEKLFF,TGCGCCAGCAGCGCGGACAGCCGTAATGAAAAACTGTTTTTT
.,TRBV29-1,.,TRBJ2-5,CSVVGGLETQYF,TGCAGCGTTGTAGGAGGGTTGGAGACCCAGTACTTC
many,TRBV20-1,.,TRBJ1-2,CSPAGEGYTF,TGCAGTCCGGCCGGGGAGGGCTACACCTTC
many,TRBV12-3/TRBV12-4,.,TRBJ2-5,CASRTRPTGTETQYF,TGTGCCAGCAGAACAAGACCTACAGGGACGGAGACCCAGTACTTC
many,TRBV29-1,TRBD2,TRBJ2-7,CSVRSGGPYEQYF,TGCAGCGTTCGGAGCGGGGGGCCGTACGAGCAGTACTTC
many,TRBV16,.,TRBJ2-1,CASSQFGWTNNEQFF,TGTGCCAGCAGCCAATTTGGTTGGACAAACAATGAGCAGTTCTTC
many,TRBV6-5,.,TRBJ2-3,CASKEGAGTDTQYF,TGTGCCAGCAAGGAGGGGGCAGGCACAGATACGCAGTATTTT
many,TRBV3-1,TRBD2,TRBJ2-3,CASSPWTSGGTDTQYF,TGTGCCAGCAGCCCATGGACTAGCGGTGGCACAGATACGCAGTATTTT
many,TRBV5-1,TRBD1,TRBJ1-1,CASSLDRGLTEAFF,TGCGCCAGCAGTTTGGACAGGGGGCTTACTGAAGCTTTCTTT
many,TRBV12-3/TRBV12-4,.,TRBJ1-1,CASSRQYTEAFF,TGTGCCAGCAGCAGACAGTACACTGAAGCTTTCTTT
many,TRBV6-6,.,TRBJ1-5,CASSYSGQTQHF,TGTGCCAGCAGTTACTCAGGCCAGACCCAGCATTTT
many,TRBV7-2,.,TRBJ2-7,CASSLGDVYEQYF,TGTGCCAGCAGTTTAGGGGACGTCTACGAGCAGTACTTC
many,TRBV6-1,.,TRBJ1-1,CASSEAPGRGDEAFF,TGTGCCAGCAGTGAAGCTCCGGGGCGGGGGGATGAAGCTTTCTTT
many,TRBV9,.,TRBJ1-1,CASSVVPGLNTEAFF,TGTGCCAGCAGCGTAGTCCCAGGGCTGAACACTGAAGCTTTCTTT
many,TRBV12-3/TRBV12-4,.,TRBJ1-2,CASSSAGQVYGYTF,TGTGCCAGCAGTTCCGCGGGGCAGGTCTATGGCTACACCTTC
many,TRBV30,.,TRBJ1-5,CAWSPRGLNQPQHF,TGTGCCTGGAGCCCCAGGGGTCTCAATCAGCCCCAGCATTTT
many,TRBV20-1,TRBD1,TRBJ1-2,CSAMGTGGSGYTF,TGCAGTGCTATGGGGACAGGGGGCTCTGGCTACACCTTC
many,TRBV11-2,TRBD2,TRBJ2-7,CASSLAGGPGQYF,TGTGCCAGCAGCTTAGCGGGAGGGCCGGGGCAGTACTTC
many,TRBV12-3/TRBV12-4,.,TRBJ2-3,CASSLANGGRHDTQYF,TGTGCCAGCAGTTTAGCGAACGGCGGCCGCCACGATACGCAGTATTTT
many,TRBV19,.,TRBJ1-5,CASSPSRGQPQHF,TGTGCCAGTAGCCCTTCTCGGGGTCAGCCCCAGCATTTT
many,TRBV20-1,.,TRBJ1-4,CSARVGPTEKLFF,TGCAGTGCTAGGGTTGGCCCGACGGAAAAACTGTTTTTT
many,TRBV20-1,.,TRBJ1-5,CSALGWGANNQPQHF,TGCAGTGCTCTAGGGTGGGGGGCAAACAATCAGCCCCAGCATTTT
many,TRBV12-3/TRBV12-4,.,TRBJ2-1,CASSPQRASSYNEQFF,TGTGCCAGCAGTCCCCAGCGGGCCAGCTCCTACAATGAGCAGTTCTTC
many,TRBV5-1,.,TRBJ2-7,CASSPRTDSYEQYF,TGCGCCAGCAGCCCCCGGACGGACTCCTACGAGCAGTACTTC
many,TRBV20-1,TRBD1,TRBJ2-3,CSASRTGPTDTQYF,TGCAGTGCGAGTCGGACAGGACCTACAGATACGCAGTATTTT
many,TRBV20-1,TRBD2,TRBJ2-5,CSARRTSGEETQYF,TGCAGTGCTCGCCGGACTAGCGGAGAAGAGACCCAGTACTTC
many,TRBV5-1,TRBD1,TRBJ2-7,CASSLGRDSSYEQYF,TGCGCCAGCAGCTTGGGCCGGGACAGCTCCTACGAGCAGTACTTC
many,TRBV2,.,TRBJ1-1,CASRLKEAFF,TGTGCCAGCAGACTAAAAGAAGCTTTCTTT
many,TRBV5-1,TRBD1,TRBJ2-2,CASTPLTGGNGELFF,TGCGCCAGCACCCCACTGACAGGGGGAAACGGGGAGCTGTTTTTT
many,TRBV4-1,TRBD1,TRBJ2-1,CASSPNRDSFYNEQFF,TGCGCCAGCAGCCCCAACCGGGACAGTTTTTACAATGAGCAGTTCTTC
few,TRBV12-3/TRBV12-4,.,TRBJ2-4,CASSLAGVAKNIQYF,TGTGCCAGCAGTTTAGCTGGGGTAGCCAAAAACATTCAGTACTTC
many,TRBV7-8,.,TRBJ2-1,CASSLDNEQFF,TGTGCCAGCAGCCTCGACAATGAGCAGTTCTTC